This T cell receptor (beta chain) was observed in a study of T cells after yellow fever vaccination. Overall study findings and caveats: Weaker overall was a secondary response that nonetheless peaked faster, on day 5 versus 15.

Germline V gene data show CDR1 as LNHDA and CDR2 as SQIVND (reference sequence). The V and J ends lost 7 bases and 6 bases, in that order; junction bases with no gene match: 6. The CDR3 extends over 13 amino acids. This clonotype was seen at least ten times. Antigen specificity is unknown. TCRdb processed the 5' RACE reads anew with MiXCR; each CDR3 protein has one entry. Seen here are about 320,000 distinct CDR3 sequences, around 4.3% observed once, and the top ten hold roughly 19%. The source is a man aged 18 to 29 who received the YFV17D yellow fever vaccine. Sequences were derived from PBMCs, sampled 15 days after the yellow fever booster vaccination. The gene calls are TRBV19 and TRBJ2-1; TRBD1 matches 7 bases. The DNA for the CDR3 is TGTGCCAGTATACAGGGGCTTAGCAATGAGCAGTTCTTC. Amino acid sequence: CASIQGLSNEQFF. The whole variable domain, remainder taken from reference TRBV19 and TRBJ2-1, is DGGITQSPKYLFRKEGQNVTLSCEQNLNHDAMYWYRQDPGQGLRLIYYSQIVNDFQKGDIAEGYSVSREKKESFPLTVTSAQKNPTAFYLCASIQGLSNEQFFGPGTRLTVL.